These 6 T cell receptor beta chains originate from one sample sequenced in a study of radiotherapy plus CTLA-4 blockade in lung cancer. The data were produced by immunoSEQ multiplex PCR, yet TCRdb's version contains in-frame clones alone and is incomplete. The repertoire consists of some 80,000 clones, with around 79% occurring once and the leading ten covering about 20%. The sample was peripheral blood, taken from a patient treated with radiotherapy plus ipilimumab. These TCRs come from a human donor with non-small cell lung cancer whose response to radiotherapy plus ipilimumab could not be evaluated. Some clones in this sample may be carry-over from other donors' samples.

The chain recombines TRBV9 with TRBJ1-3; D is ambiguous. The germline V and J ends were trimmed by 4 bases and 0 bases, with 14 bases remaining between them. The CDR3 is 16 residues long. CDR1 and CDR2 from the germline V gene are SGDLS and YYNGEE. The CDR3 DNA sequence: TGTGCCAGCAGCCCCCACGGAGCAAACTCTGGAAACACCATATATTTT. Translating gives CASSPHGANSGNTIYF.

The chain is built from TRBV4-1 and TRBJ2-7; 8 nucleotides match TRBD2. There are 17 residues in the CDR3. Germline loops: CDR1 MGHRA, CDR2 YSYEKL. V lost 4 bases, J lost 3 bases, and 14 bases stayed unmatched. The CDR3 DNA follows: TGCGCCAGCAGCCTCCTTCCCGGAACTAGCGGCAGCTACGAGCAGTACTTC. Translating it yields CASSLLPGTSGSYEQYF.

The genes are TRBV11-3 and TRBJ2-7, with D possibly matching TRBD1 (6 bases). V lost 1 base, J lost 1 base, and 8 bases lay in between. From germline, CDR1 is SGHNT and CDR2 YENEEA. This CDR3 is built from 14 residues. CDR3: CASSLAGQSYEQYF. The CDR3 bases are TGTGCCAGCAGCTTAGCGGGACAATCCTACGAGCAGTACTTC.

This clone turned up a few times. J is TRBJ1-1 and V is TRBV10-3; a weak D match, TRBD1 (5 bases). This CDR3 is 14 amino acids long. Trimming cost V 3 bases and J 4 bases, with 12 bases left between them. Germline V gene data show CDR1 as ENHRY and CDR2 as SYGVKD. In DNA, the CDR3 is TGTGCCATCAGTGAAGGGGCGGGGGGCACTGAAGCTTTCTTT. As protein: CAISEGAGGTEAFF.

J is TRBJ2-7 and V is TRBV14, with D perhaps matching TRBD1 (6 bases). The germline V gene has CDR1 SGHDN and CDR2 FVKESK. The V and J ends lost 6 bases and 3 bases respectively, with 18 bases between them. The CDR3 is 15 amino acids. The CDR3 DNA sequence: TGTGCCAGCAGGAAAGCGGACAGCCTATTCTACGAGCAGTACTTC. This gives the protein CASRKADSLFYEQYF.

The rearrangement links TRBV2 to TRBJ2-7, with 11 bases identical to TRBD1. Trimming at V came to 5 bases and at J to 6 bases, leaving 12 bases not matched to a gene. This CDR3 contains 16 residues. Per the germline V gene, CDR1 is SNHLY and CDR2 is FYNNEI. The DNA of the CDR3 is TGTGCCAGCAGTCCATTGGGGTGGGACAGGGGGGCCGAGCAGTACTTC. This sequence encodes CASSPLGWDRGAEQYF.